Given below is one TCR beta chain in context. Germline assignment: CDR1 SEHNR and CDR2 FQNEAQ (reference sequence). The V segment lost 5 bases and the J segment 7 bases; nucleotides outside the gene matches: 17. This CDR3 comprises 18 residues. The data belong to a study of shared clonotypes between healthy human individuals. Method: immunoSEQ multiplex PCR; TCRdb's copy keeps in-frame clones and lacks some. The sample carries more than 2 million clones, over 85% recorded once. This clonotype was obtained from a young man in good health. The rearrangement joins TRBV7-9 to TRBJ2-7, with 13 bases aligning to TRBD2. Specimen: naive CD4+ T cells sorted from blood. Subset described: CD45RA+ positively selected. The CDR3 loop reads CASSPGGLAGDGTREQYF. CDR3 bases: TGTGCCAGCAGCCCCGGCGGACTAGCGGGGGACGGGACCCGGGAGCAGTACTTC.